The rows below give T cell receptor beta chains drawn from one sample of a study of blood T cell repertoires in COVID-19. Measured with immunoSEQ multiplex PCR; TCRdb has only the in-frame clones, and not every one. The repertoire consists of about 80,000 clones, with over 70% occurring once and the leading ten covering 9.5% to 15%. Sequencing used peripheral blood. These receptors all stem from a woman in her forties with active or convalescent COVID-19. Each CDR3 is given with its conserved first and last residue. The D gene is left open where the match is weak. Expanded clones get a size class; other rows say once, few or many, or leave the size out.

size	V	D	J	CDR3	DNA
NA	TRBV7-6	TRBD2	TRBJ2-1	CASSPAPGLGTYEQFF	TGTGCCAGCAGTCCTGCACCGGGACTAGGAACCTATGAGCAGTTCTTC
few	TRBV18	NA	TRBJ1-3	CASSPIGNTIYF	TGTGCCAGCTCACCAATAGGAAACACCATATATTTT
NA	TRBV18	TRBD2	TRBJ2-1	CASSPGTRYNEQFF	TGTGCCAGCTCACCCGGGACTAGGTACAATGAGCAGTTCTTC
NA	TRBV18	TRBD1	TRBJ1-1	CASSPGQGMDTEAFF	TGTGCCAGCTCACCGGGACAGGGGATGGACACTGAAGCTTTCTTT
NA	TRBV5-4	NA	TRBJ2-1	CASSVGVRGLNSEQFF	TGTGCCAGCAGCGTTGGAGTTCGGGGTCTCAATAGTGAGCAGTTCTTC
NA	TRBV19	TRBD1	TRBJ1-1	CASSPLTGNEAFF	TGTGCCAGTAGTCCCCTGACAGGGAATGAAGCTTTCTTT
few	TRBV19	NA	TRBJ1-6	CASSEGRDNSPLHF	TGTGCCAGTAGTGAGGGTCGAGATAATTCACCCCTCCACTTT
NA	TRBV25-1	NA	TRBJ2-1	CASSVNTRGQFF	TGTGCCAGCAGCGTCAATACCAGGGGGCAGTTCTTC
NA	TRBV18	TRBD2	TRBJ2-3	CASSPGLVASTDTQYF	TGTGCCAGCTCACCTGGACTAGTCGCTAGCACAGATACGCAGTATTTT
once	TRBV2	NA	TRBJ1-2	CASSETEENYGYTF	TGTGCCAGCAGTGAAACGGAGGAAAACTATGGCTACACCTTC
NA	TRBV7-9	TRBD2	TRBJ2-7	CASSLVYTSGRFYEQYF	TGTGCCAGCAGCTTAGTTTACACTAGCGGGAGGTTTTACGAGCAGTACTTC
NA	TRBV2	NA	TRBJ2-1	CASTEGRHNEQFF	TGTGCCAGCACGGAGGGCAGACACAATGAGCAGTTCTTC
few	TRBV29-1	NA	TRBJ2-4	CSVEDGLNIQYF	TGCAGCGTGGAGGACGGCTTAAACATTCAGTACTTC
NA	TRBV15	TRBD1	TRBJ2-3	CATSPDRADADTQYF	TGTGCCACCAGCCCCGACAGGGCGGACGCAGATACGCAGTATTTT
NA	TRBV7-2	NA	TRBJ2-3	CASSLVAGISTDTQYF	TGTGCCAGCAGCTTAGTTGCGGGGATTAGCACAGATACGCAGTATTTT
NA	TRBV5-1	TRBD1	TRBJ2-7	CASYVGGGQSYEQYF	TGCGCCAGCTACGTAGGTGGGGGACAGTCTTACGAGCAGTACTTC
few	TRBV4-1	TRBD2	TRBJ2-7	CASSQDPSGSSYEQYF	TGCGCCAGCAGCCAAGATCCTAGCGGGAGCTCCTACGAGCAGTACTTC
NA	TRBV27	TRBD1	TRBJ1-1	CASSDRGRPKAFF	TGTGCCAGCTCTGACAGGGGGCGACCTAAAGCTTTCTTT
NA	TRBV19	TRBD1	TRBJ1-1	CASSNPSTGGAFTEAFF	TGTGCCAGTAGTAACCCCTCGACAGGGGGCGCGTTTACTGAAGCTTTCTTT
NA	TRBV6-5	TRBD1	TRBJ1-5	CASSWGTGDQPQHF	TGTGCCAGCAGTTGGGGGACAGGGGATCAGCCCCAGCATTTT
NA	TRBV27	TRBD1	TRBJ2-1	CASSLQGSVNEQFF	TGTGCCAGCAGCCTACAGGGGTCGGTCAATGAGCAGTTCTTC
NA	TRBV6-1	TRBD1	TRBJ1-6	CASSDAGTGNSPLHF	TGTGCCAGCAGTGACGCCGGGACAGGGAATTCACCCCTCCACTTT
NA	TRBV28	TRBD2	TRBJ2-5	CASSLSGGPETQYF	TGTGCCAGCAGTTTGTCGGGAGGGCCGGAGACCCAGTACTTC
NA	TRBV12-3/TRBV12-4	NA	TRBJ1-4	CASRTPGREKLFF	TGTGCCAGCCGAACCCCGGGGAGGGAAAAACTGTTTTTT
NA	TRBV9	TRBD2	TRBJ2-1	CASNGGSGMVNEQFF	TGTGCCAGCAATGGCGGGAGCGGCATGGTAAATGAGCAGTTCTTC
NA	TRBV28	NA	TRBJ1-4	CASSLSLPGHNSPGNEKLFF	TGTGCCAGCAGTTTATCCTTGCCGGGACATAACTCCCCGGGTAATGAAAAACTGTTTTTT
NA	TRBV3-1/TRBV3-2	TRBD1	TRBJ2-7	CASSQVDRGLEQYF	TGTGCCAGCAGCCAAGTGGACAGGGGGCTGGAGCAGTACTTC
NA	TRBV4-3	TRBD1	TRBJ2-7	CASSQLLQGTYEQYF	TGCGCCAGCAGCCAACTGTTACAGGGGACCTACGAGCAGTACTTC
NA	TRBV12-2	NA	TRBJ1-3	CASRLYQATSGNTIYF	TGTGCAAGTCGCTTATACCAGGCAACCTCTGGAAACACCATATATTTT
NA	TRBV18	NA	TRBJ2-5	CASSLDLEETQYF	TGTGCCAGCTCACTCGACTTGGAAGAGACCCAGTACTTC
NA	TRBV15	NA	TRBJ2-7	CATSRDNSPHNEQYF	TGTGCCACCAGCAGAGATAATTCGCCGCACAACGAGCAGTACTTC
NA	TRBV9	NA	TRBJ2-2	CASSRQGELRNTGELFF	TGTGCCAGCAGCCGACAAGGGGAACTTCGTAACACCGGGGAGCTGTTTTTT
NA	TRBV28	TRBD2	TRBJ2-2	CASSSGTRAKGELFF	TGTGCCAGCAGTTCCGGGACTAGAGCTAAGGGGGAGCTGTTTTTT